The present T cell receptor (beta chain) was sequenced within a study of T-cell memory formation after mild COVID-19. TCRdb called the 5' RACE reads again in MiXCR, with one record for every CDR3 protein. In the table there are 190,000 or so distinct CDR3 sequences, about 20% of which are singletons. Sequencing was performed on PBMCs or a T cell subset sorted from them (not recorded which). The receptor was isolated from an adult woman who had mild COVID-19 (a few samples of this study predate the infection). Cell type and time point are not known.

The CDR3 sequence: CATQHDSYNEQFF. CDR3 nucleotides: TGTGCCACCCAGCATGATTCCTACAATGAGCAGTTCTTC. The J gene is TRBJ2-1, the V gene TRBV24-1; D not resolved. CDR1 is KGHDR, CDR2 SFDVKD, per germline. Trimming shortened V by 9 bases and J by 1 base, and 9 bases separated the two germline ends. This CDR3 region has 13 residues.